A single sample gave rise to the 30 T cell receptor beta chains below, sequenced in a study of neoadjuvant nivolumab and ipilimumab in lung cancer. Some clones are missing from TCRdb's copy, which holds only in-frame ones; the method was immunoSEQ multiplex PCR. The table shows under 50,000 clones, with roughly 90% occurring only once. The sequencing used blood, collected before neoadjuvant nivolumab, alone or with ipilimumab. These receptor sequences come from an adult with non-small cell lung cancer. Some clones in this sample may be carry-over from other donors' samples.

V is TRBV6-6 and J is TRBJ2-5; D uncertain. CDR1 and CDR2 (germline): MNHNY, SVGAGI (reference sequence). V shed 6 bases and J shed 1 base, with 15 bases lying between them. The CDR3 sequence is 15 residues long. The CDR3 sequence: CASSPYLGPQETQYF. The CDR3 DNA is TGTGCCAGCAGCCCTTACCTAGGTCCCCAAGAGACCCAGTACTTC.

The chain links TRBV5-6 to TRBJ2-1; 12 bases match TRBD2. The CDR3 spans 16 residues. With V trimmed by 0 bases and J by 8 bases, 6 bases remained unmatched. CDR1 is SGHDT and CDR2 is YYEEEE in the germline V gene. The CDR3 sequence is CASSLVLAGGGDEQFF. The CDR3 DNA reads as TGTGCCAGCAGCTTGGTACTAGCGGGAGGAGGGGATGAGCAGTTCTTC.

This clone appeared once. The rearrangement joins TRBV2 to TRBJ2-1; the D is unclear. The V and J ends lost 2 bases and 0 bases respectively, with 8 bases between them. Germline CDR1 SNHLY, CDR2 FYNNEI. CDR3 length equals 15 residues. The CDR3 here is CASSERGSSYNEQFF. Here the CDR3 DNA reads TGTGCCAGCAGTGAACGTGGAAGCTCCTACAATGAGCAGTTCTTC.

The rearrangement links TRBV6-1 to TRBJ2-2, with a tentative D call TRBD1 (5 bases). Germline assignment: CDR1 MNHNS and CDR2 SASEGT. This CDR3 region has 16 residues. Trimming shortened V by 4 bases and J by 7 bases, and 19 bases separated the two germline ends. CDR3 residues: CASSALSRQGLGELFF. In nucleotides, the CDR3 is TGTGCCAGCAGTGCCCTAAGCCGGCAGGGCCTCGGGGAGCTGTTTTTT.

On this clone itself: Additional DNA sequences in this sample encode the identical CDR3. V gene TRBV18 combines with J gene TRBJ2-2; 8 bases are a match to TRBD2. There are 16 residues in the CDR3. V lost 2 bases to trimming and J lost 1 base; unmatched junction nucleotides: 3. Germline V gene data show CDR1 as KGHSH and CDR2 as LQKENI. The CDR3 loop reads CASSPYTSGNTGELFF. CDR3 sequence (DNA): TGTGCCAGCTCACCATATACTAGCGGGAACACCGGGGAGCTGTTTTTT.

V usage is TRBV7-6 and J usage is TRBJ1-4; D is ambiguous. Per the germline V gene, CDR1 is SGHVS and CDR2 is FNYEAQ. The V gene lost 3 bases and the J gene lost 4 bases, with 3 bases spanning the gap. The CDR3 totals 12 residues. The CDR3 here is CASSFLNEKLFF. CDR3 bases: TGTGCCAGCAGCTTCCTTAATGAAAAACTGTTTTTT. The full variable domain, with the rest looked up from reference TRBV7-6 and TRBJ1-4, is GAGVSQSPRYKVTKRGQDVALRCDPISGHVSLYWYRQALGQGPEFLTYFNYEAQQDKSGLPNDRFSAERPEGSISTLTIQRTEQRDSAMYRCASSFLNEKLFFGSGTQLSVL.

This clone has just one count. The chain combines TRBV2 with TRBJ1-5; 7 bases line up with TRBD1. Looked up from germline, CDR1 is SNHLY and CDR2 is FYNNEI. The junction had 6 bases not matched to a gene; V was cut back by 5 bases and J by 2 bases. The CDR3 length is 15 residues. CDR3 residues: CASSSQGQGNQPQHF. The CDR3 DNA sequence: TGTGCCAGCAGTTCACAGGGGCAAGGCAATCAGCCCCAGCATTTT.

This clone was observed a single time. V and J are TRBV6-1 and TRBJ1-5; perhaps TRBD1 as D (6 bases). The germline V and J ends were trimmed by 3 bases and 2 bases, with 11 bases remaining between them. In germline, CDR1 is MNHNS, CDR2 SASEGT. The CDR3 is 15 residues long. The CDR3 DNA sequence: TGTGCCAGCAGTGACGGGGGGCGCCGCAATCAGCCCCAGCATTTT. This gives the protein CASSDGGRRNQPQHF.

The CDR3 sequence is CASSRTGGANVLTF. CDR3 DNA sequence: TGTGCCAGCAGCAGGACGGGGGGGGCCAACGTCCTGACTTTC. V usage is TRBV5-4 and J usage is TRBJ2-6; D might be TRBD2 (5 bases). Per germline, CDR1 SGHNT and CDR2 YYREEE (reference sequence). The CDR3 has 14 residues. V lost 4 bases to trimming and J lost 4 bases, with 9 bases between them.

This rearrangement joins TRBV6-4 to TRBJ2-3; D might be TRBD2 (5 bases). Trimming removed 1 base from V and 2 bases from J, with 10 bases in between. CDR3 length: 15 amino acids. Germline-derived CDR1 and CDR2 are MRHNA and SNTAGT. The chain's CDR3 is CASSDLGLATDTQYF. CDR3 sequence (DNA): TGTGCCAGCAGTGACTTAGGGCTAGCCACAGATACGCAGTATTTT.

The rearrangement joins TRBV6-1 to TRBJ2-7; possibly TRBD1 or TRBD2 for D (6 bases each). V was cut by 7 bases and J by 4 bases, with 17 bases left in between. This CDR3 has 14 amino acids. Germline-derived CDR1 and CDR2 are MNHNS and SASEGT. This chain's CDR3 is CASNPGGRQYEQYF. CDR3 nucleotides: TGTGCCAGCAATCCTGGGGGGCGTCAGTACGAGCAGTACTTC.

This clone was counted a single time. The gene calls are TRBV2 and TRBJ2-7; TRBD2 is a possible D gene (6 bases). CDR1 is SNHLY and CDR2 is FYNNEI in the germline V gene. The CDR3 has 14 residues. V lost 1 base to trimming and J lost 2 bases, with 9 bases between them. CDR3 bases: TGTGCCAGCAGTGAAGGAACGGGAGCCTACGAGCAGTACTTC. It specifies CASSEGTGAYEQYF.

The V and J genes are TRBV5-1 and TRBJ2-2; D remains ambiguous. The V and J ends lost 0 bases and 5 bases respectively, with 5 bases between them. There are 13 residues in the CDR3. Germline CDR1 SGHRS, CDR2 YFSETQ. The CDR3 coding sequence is TGCGCCAGCAGCTTGGCGGCTACCGGGGAGCTGTTTTTT. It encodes CASSLAATGELFF. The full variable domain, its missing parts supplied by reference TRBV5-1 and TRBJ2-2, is KAGVTQTPRYLIKTRGQQVTLSCSPISGHRSVSWYQQTPGQGLQFLFEYFSETQRNKGNFPGRFSGRQFSNSRSEMNVSTLELGDSALYLCASSLAATGELFFGEGSRLTVL.

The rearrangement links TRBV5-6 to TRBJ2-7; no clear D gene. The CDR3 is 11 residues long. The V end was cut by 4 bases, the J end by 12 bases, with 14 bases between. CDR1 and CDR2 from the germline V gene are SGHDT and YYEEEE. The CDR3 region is CASSLQAAVYF. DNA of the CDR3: TGTGCCAGCAGCCTGCAGGCCGCGGTGTACTTC.

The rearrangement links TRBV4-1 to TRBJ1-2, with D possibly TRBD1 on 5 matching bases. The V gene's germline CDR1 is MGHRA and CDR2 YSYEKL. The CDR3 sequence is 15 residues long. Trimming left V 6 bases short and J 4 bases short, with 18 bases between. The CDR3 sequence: CASSHSSGTVYGYTF. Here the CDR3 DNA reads TGCGCCAGCAGTCACAGCTCCGGGACGGTCTATGGCTACACCTTC.

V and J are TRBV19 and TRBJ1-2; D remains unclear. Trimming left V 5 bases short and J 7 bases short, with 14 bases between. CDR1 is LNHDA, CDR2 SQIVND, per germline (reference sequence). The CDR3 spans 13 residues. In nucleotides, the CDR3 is TGTGCCAGTAGTTTCGTCCCCCGGTCTGGCTACACCTTC. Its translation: CASSFVPRSGYTF. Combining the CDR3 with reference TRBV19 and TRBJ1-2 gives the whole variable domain DGGITQSPKYLFRKEGQNVTLSCEQNLNHDAMYWYRQDPGQGLRLIYYSQIVNDFQKGDIAEGYSVSREKKESFPLTVTSAQKNPTAFYLCASSFVPRSGYTFGSGTRLTVV.

The CDR3 sequence: CAWNAGTSYNEQFF. Written as DNA, the CDR3 is TGTGCCTGGAACGCCGGGACTTCCTACAATGAGCAGTTCTTC. This sequence joins TRBV30 and TRBJ2-1, with D possibly TRBD2 on 6 matching bases. This CDR3 has 14 amino acids. Trimming pared 4 bases from V and 1 base from J, leaving 11 bases between. Germline V gives CDR1 GTSNPN, CDR2 SVGIG (reference sequence). Combining the CDR3 with reference TRBV30 and TRBJ2-1 gives the whole variable domain SQTIHQWPATLVQPVGSPLSLECTVEGTSNPNLYWYRQAAGRGLQLLFYSVGIGQISSEVPQNLSASRPQDRQFILSSKKLLLSDSGFYLCAWNAGTSYNEQFFGPGTRLTVL.

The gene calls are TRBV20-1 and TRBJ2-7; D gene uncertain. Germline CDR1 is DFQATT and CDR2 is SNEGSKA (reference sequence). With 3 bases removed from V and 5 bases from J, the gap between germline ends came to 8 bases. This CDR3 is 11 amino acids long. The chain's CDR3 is CSASDPDEQYF. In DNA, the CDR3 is TGCAGTGCTAGCGACCCTGACGAGCAGTACTTC.

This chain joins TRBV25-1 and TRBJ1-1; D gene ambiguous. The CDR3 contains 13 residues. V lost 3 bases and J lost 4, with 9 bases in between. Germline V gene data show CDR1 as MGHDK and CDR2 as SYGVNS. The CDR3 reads CASSDLRSTEAFF. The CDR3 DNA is TGTGCCAGCAGTGACCTGAGGAGCACTGAAGCTTTCTTT. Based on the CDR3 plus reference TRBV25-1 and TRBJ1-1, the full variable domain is EADIYQTPRYLVIGTGKKITLECSQTMGHDKMYWYQQDPGMELHLIHYSYGVNSTEKGDLSSESTVSRIRTEHFPLTLESARPSHTSQYLCASSDLRSTEAFFGQGTRLTVV.

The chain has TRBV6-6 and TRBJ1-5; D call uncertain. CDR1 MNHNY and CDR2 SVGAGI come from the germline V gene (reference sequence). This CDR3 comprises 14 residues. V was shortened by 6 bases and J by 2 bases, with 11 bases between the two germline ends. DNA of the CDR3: TGTGCCAGCAGCCCAGATCGTGGCAATCAGCCCCAGCATTTT. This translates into CASSPDRGNQPQHF.

In DNA form, the CDR3 reads TGTGCCAGCAGCTCGAGGGACAGGTTAACAGATACGCAGTATTTT. Protein: CASSSRDRLTDTQYF. The chain employs TRBV5-4 and TRBJ2-3; the match to TRBD1 covers 8 bases. Losses at the gene ends were 3 bases for V and 3 bases for J; bases not matched to a gene: 6. CDR3 length equals 15 residues. Germline V lookup: CDR1 SGHNT, CDR2 YYREEE (reference sequence).

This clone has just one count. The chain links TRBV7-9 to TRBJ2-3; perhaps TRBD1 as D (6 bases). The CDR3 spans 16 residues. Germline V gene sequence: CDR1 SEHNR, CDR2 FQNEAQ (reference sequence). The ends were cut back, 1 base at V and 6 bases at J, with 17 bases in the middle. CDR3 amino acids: CASSLVTGKGWDTQYF. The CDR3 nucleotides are TGTGCCAGCAGCTTAGTAACAGGGAAGGGTTGGGATACGCAGTATTTT.

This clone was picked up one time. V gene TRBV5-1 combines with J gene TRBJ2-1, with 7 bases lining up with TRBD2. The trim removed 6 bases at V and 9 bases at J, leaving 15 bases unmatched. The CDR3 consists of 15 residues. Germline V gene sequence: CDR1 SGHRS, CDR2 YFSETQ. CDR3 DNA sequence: TGCGCCAGCATCGGCGGGAGTGGGGGTAGGGCTGAGCAGTTCTTC. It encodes CASIGGSGGRAEQFF.

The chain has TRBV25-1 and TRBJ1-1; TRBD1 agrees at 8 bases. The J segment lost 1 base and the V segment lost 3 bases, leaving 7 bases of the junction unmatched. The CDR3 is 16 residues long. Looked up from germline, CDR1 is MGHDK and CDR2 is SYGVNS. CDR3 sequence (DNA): TGTGCCAGCAGTGATCTCTTGACAGGGGAGAACACTGAAGCTTTCTTT. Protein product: CASSDLLTGENTEAFF.

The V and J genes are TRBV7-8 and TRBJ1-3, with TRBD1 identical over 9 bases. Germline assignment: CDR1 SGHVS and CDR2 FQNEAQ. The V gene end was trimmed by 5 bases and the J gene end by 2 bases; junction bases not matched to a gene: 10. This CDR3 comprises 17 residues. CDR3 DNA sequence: TGTGCCAGCAGCCTAATGGGACAGGGATCCCCTGGAAACACCATATATTTT. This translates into CASSLMGQGSPGNTIYF.

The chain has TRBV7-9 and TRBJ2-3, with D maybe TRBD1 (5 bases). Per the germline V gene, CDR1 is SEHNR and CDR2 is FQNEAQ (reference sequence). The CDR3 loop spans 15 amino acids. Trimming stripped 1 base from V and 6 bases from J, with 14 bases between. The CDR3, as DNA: TGTGCCAGCAGCTTAGTCGGACACGGGCTCGATACGCAGTATTTT. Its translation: CASSLVGHGLDTQYF.

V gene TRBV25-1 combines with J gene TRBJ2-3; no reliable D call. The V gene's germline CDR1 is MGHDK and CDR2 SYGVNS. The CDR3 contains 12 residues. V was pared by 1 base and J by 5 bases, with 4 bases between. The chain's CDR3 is CASSELVDTQYF. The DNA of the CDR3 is TGTGCCAGCAGTGAATTAGTAGATACGCAGTATTTT.

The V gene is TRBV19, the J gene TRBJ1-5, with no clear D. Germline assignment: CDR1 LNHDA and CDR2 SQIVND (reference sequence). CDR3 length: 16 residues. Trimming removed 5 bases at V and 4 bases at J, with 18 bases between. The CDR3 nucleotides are TGTGCCAGTAGTCCTAGAGGGCCGCGAAAGAATCAGCCCCAGCATTTT. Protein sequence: CASSPRGPRKNQPQHF.

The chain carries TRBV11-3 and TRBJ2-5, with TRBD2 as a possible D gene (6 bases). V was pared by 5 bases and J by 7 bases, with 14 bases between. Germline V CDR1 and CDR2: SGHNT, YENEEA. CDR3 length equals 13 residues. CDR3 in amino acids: CASSDKGRGTQYF. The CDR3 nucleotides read TGTGCCAGCAGCGACAAGGGGCGGGGGACCCAGTACTTC.

The CDR3 DNA sequence: TGCAGCGTTGAAGGTCGGACAGGGATAGTGAATGAGCAGTTCTTC. It codes for CSVEGRTGIVNEQFF. The V gene is TRBV29-1, the J gene TRBJ2-1; 8 nucleotides match TRBD1. The CDR3 has 15 residues. V trimming: 1 base; J trimming: 7 bases; junction bases outside the gene matches: 9. Germline lookup yields CDR1 SQVTM and CDR2 ANQGSEA.